A single sample gave rise to the 22 T cell receptor beta chains below, sequenced in a study of a mutant IDH1 vaccine in newly diagnosed glioma. Some clones are missing from TCRdb's copy, which holds only in-frame ones; the method was immunoSEQ multiplex PCR. The table lists some 32,000 clones, roughly 89% of them singletons. No antigens are known for them. This sample's time point: week 47, end of study. Vaccination comprised doses that each held 300 ug of mutant IDH1 20-mer peptide, plus topical imiquimod. Sample: PBMCs, taken from a glioma patient whose treatment included an IDH1 peptide vaccine. The receptors stem from a man between 40 and 49 years old with glioma.

This chain joins TRBV6-5 and TRBJ1-6; weak D call: TRBD1 (5 bases). CDR1 is MNHEY, CDR2 SVGAGI, per germline. Trimming removed 4 bases at V and 7 bases at J, with 8 bases between. This CDR3 spans 13 amino acids. This CDR3 is CASSFEGNSPLHF. DNA for the CDR3: TGTGCCAGCAGTTTTGAGGGGAATTCACCCCTCCACTTT.

This chain joins TRBV7-2 and TRBJ1-2; 7 bases fit TRBD1. Per germline, CDR1 SGHTA and CDR2 FQGNSA. J was trimmed by 6 bases and V by 1 base; bases with no gene match: 5. The CDR3 totals 14 residues. The CDR3 here is CASSLGRGQDGYTF. In DNA, the CDR3 is TGTGCCAGCAGCTTAGGGAGGGGGCAGGATGGCTACACCTTC.

The CDR3: CASSERQGWTEAFF. As DNA, the CDR3 is TGTGCCAGCAGTGAGCGACAGGGATGGACTGAAGCTTTCTTT. V is TRBV2 and J is TRBJ1-1; TRBD1 matches 7 bases. The CDR3 is made up of 14 amino acids. Unmatched junction bases numbered 6, after V lost 3 bases and J lost 5 bases. Germline V lookup: CDR1 SNHLY, CDR2 FYNNEI.

The chain links TRBV25-1 to TRBJ2-6; weak D call: TRBD1 (5 bases). The V gene's germline CDR1 is MGHDK and CDR2 SYGVNS. The CDR3 length is 18 residues. V lost 3 bases to trimming and J lost 0 bases, with 15 bases between them. The chain's CDR3 is CASSDAGSQGSGANVLTF. The CDR3 DNA follows: TGTGCCAGCAGTGATGCAGGAAGCCAGGGCTCTGGGGCCAACGTCCTGACTTTC.

The chain carries TRBV28 and TRBJ1-4; D is undetermined. This CDR3 spans 16 amino acids. Germline loops: CDR1 MDHEN, CDR2 SYDVKM. Trimming pared 1 base from V and 0 bases from J, leaving 9 bases between. CDR3 sequence: CASSLLGGATNEKLFF. In DNA, the CDR3 is TGTGCCAGCAGTTTATTGGGCGGTGCAACTAATGAAAAACTGTTTTTT.

The J gene is TRBJ2-2, the V gene TRBV10-3, with unresolved D. The CDR3 has 14 residues. The germline gives CDR1 ENHRY, CDR2 SYGVKD. Between the trimmed V and J ends, which lost 2 bases and 7 bases, there was a span of 11 bases. The CDR3 loop is CAISERLDGGELFF. The CDR3 DNA follows: TGTGCCATCAGTGAGAGGCTAGACGGCGGGGAGCTGTTTTTT.

The chain uses TRBV5-1 and TRBJ2-2; 9 nucleotides match TRBD1. The CDR3 extends over 13 amino acids. The germline gives CDR1 SGHRS, CDR2 YFSETQ. V lost 7 bases and J lost 6; bases outside the gene matches: 4. This CDR3 reads CASWTGEAGELFF. In DNA, the CDR3 is TGCGCCAGCTGGACAGGGGAGGCCGGGGAGCTGTTTTTT.

This sequence joins TRBV5-4 and TRBJ1-4; TRBD1 might be the D (6 bases). The ends were cut back, 3 bases at V and 5 bases at J, with 11 bases in the middle. From germline, CDR1 is SGHNT and CDR2 YYREEE (reference sequence). The CDR3 spans 14 residues. CDR3 nucleotides: TGTGCCAGCAGCTCAGGGGCAAAAAATGAAAAACTGTTTTTT. Its translation is CASSSGAKNEKLFF.

The rearrangement joins TRBV10-3 to TRBJ2-7, with 12 bases identical to TRBD2. The length of the CDR3 is 14 residues. Germline trimming cut 5 bases from V and 6 bases from J; bases unmatched to any gene: 5. Germline V gene data show CDR1 as ENHRY and CDR2 as SYGVKD. As DNA, the CDR3 is TGTGCCATCAGTCCTAGCGGGGGGGCGATCGAGCAGTACGTC. It yields the protein CAISPSGGAIEQYV.

The rearrangement links TRBV11-2 to TRBJ2-1, with 7 nucleotides matching TRBD1. J gave up 6 bases and V 2 bases, and 4 bases lay outside the gene matches. CDR1 and CDR2 (germline): SGHAT, FQNNGV. This CDR3 contains 14 residues. The CDR3 DNA sequence: TGTGCCAGCAGCTTAATCGCAGGGGGCAATGAGCAGTTCTTC. Translated, it gives CASSLIAGGNEQFF.

This clone was recorded only once. The chain uses TRBV19 and TRBJ2-2; D not certain. The CDR3 consists of 14 residues. In germline, CDR1 is LNHDA, CDR2 SQIVND (reference sequence). Between the trimmed V and J ends, which lost 3 bases and 4 bases, there was a span of 9 bases. As DNA, the CDR3 is TGTGCCAGTAGTATTTCGACATTCACCGGGGAGCTGTTTTTT. This translates into CASSISTFTGELFF.

The chain couples TRBV5-1 to TRBJ2-5, with no clear D. The germline V gene encodes CDR1 SGHRS and CDR2 YFSETQ. V dropped 1 base and J dropped 1 base, with 8 bases sitting between them. The CDR3 length is 14 residues. CDR3: CASSLMGIQETQYF. CDR3 nucleotides: TGCGCCAGCAGCTTGATGGGAATCCAAGAGACCCAGTACTTC.

The chain couples TRBV19 to TRBJ2-1, with D unclear. V dropped 9 bases and J dropped 9 bases, with 18 bases sitting between them. There are 13 residues in the CDR3. Germline V gene sequence: CDR1 LNHDA, CDR2 SQIVND (reference sequence). CDR3 DNA: TGTGCCAGCCAAACGAGGCCTTCCAGTGAGCAGTTCTTC. Its protein product is CASQTRPSSEQFF. The variable domain in full, with the rest retrieved from reference TRBV19 and TRBJ2-1, is DGGITQSPKYLFRKEGQNVTLSCEQNLNHDAMYWYRQDPGQGLRLIYYSQIVNDFQKGDIAEGYSVSREKKESFPLTVTSAQKNPTAFYLCASQTRPSSEQFFGPGTRLTVL.

The chain links TRBV4-3 to TRBJ1-3; D not resolved. The CDR3 totals 15 residues. Germline V gene lookup returns CDR1 LGHNA and CDR2 YSLEER. Trimming took 4 bases from V and 4 from J, leaving 14 bases between them. In DNA form, the CDR3 reads TGCGCCAGCAGCCTCCTCCGGGAGTCAGGAAACACCATATATTTT. Residues: CASSLLRESGNTIYF.

The rearrangement joins TRBV28 to TRBJ2-7; 7 nucleotides agree with TRBD2. The trim removed 7 bases at V and 0 bases at J, leaving 9 bases unmatched. In germline, CDR1 is MDHEN, CDR2 SYDVKM. The length of the CDR3 is 15 residues. CDR3 bases: TGTGCCAGCAAAAACGGGCTAGCGGACTCCTACGAGCAGTACTTC. Its translation is CASKNGLADSYEQYF.

This chain uses TRBV7-9 with TRBJ2-5; TRBD2 agrees at 10 bases. CDR3 length equals 18 residues. With 2 bases clipped from V and 1 base from J, the junction kept 10 bases outside the gene matches. Germline V gene sequence: CDR1 SEHNR, CDR2 FQNEAQ (reference sequence). The CDR3 loop is CASSLRLAGAVIQETQYF. CDR3 nucleotides: TGTGCCAGCAGCTTACGCCTAGCGGGGGCCGTTATCCAAGAGACCCAGTACTTC.

The chain employs TRBV6-5 and TRBJ2-5, with D unresolved. CDR1 is MNHEY, CDR2 SVGAGI, per germline. The CDR3 runs 11 residues. Between the trimmed V and J ends, which lost 3 bases and 7 bases, there was a span of 6 bases. The CDR3: CASSYSGTQYF. The CDR3 nucleotides read TGTGCCAGCAGTTATTCTGGGACCCAGTACTTC.

V and J are TRBV7-2 and TRBJ1-4; a weak D match, TRBD1 (6 bases). Germline V CDR1 and CDR2: SGHTA, FQGNSA. There are 15 residues in the CDR3. The V end lost 1 base, the J end lost 8 bases, and 14 bases lay between the germline ends. The CDR3 protein is CASSLGVAGVEKLFF. The DNA of the CDR3 is TGTGCCAGCAGCTTAGGGGTTGCAGGGGTAGAAAAACTGTTTTTT.

V and J are TRBV12-5 and TRBJ2-3; D possibly corresponds to TRBD1 (5 bases). In germline, CDR1 is LGHNT, CDR2 FRNRAP. Trimming cost V 3 bases and J 6 bases, with 10 bases left between them. The CDR3 is 13 amino acids. CDR3 coding DNA: TGTGCTAGTGGTTTAGGGGTACCCGATACGCAGTATTTT. Translating gives CASGLGVPDTQYF.

This chain joins TRBV7-9 and TRBJ2-5, with TRBD2 identical over 7 bases. The trim removed 7 bases at V and 0 bases at J, leaving 8 bases unmatched. The germline gives CDR1 SEHNR, CDR2 FQNEAQ (reference sequence). This CDR3 comprises 15 residues. The CDR3, as DNA: TGTGCCAGCACCCTGGGGGGGGACTACCAAGAGACCCAGTACTTC. As protein: CASTLGGDYQETQYF.

The rearrangement uses TRBV25-1 and TRBJ2-3; TRBD1 matches at 7 bases. Germline V CDR1 and CDR2: MGHDK, SYGVNS. This CDR3 is 13 amino acids long. V gave up 6 bases and J gave up 5 bases; unmatched junction bases: 5. The CDR3 loop is CASREQGKDTQYF. The DNA of the CDR3 is TGTGCCAGCAGAGAACAGGGGAAAGATACGCAGTATTTT.

This chain joins TRBV2 and TRBJ2-2; unclear D gene. V was clipped by 5 bases and J by 1 base, with 11 bases between them. Germline V gives CDR1 SNHLY, CDR2 FYNNEI. There are 15 residues in the CDR3. The CDR3 DNA reads TGTGCCAGCAGTAGGAGCTTTTTGAACACCGGGGAGCTGTTTTTT. This encodes CASSRSFLNTGELFF.